This TCR beta chain was recovered during a study of T-cell reconstitution after alpha-beta-depleted transplantation in children. Preparation of the TCRbeta library was carried out with unique molecular identifiers. TCRdb independently ran MiXCR on the PCR reads; one entry per CDR3 protein. The data contain more than 200,000 distinct CDR3 sequences, roughly 24% of them singletons. In this sample, this clonotype turned up a few times. V shed 5 bases, J shed 0 bases, and the junction held 10 bases outside the gene matches. In germline, CDR1 is SGHVS, CDR2 FQNEAQ. The CDR3 is made up of 17 amino acids. The rearrangement uses TRBV7-8 and TRBJ2-1, with 7 bases fitting TRBD2. Sequencing used PBMCs, obtained before TCRalphabeta/CD19-depleted stem cell transplant. The sequence was obtained from a girl aged 2 to 10 with Fanconi anemia, due to receive a stem cell transplant. The CDR3 loop is CASSPRVAGSSYNEQFF. The DNA of the CDR3 is TGTGCCAGCAGCCCCCGGGTAGCGGGTAGCTCCTACAATGAGCAGTTCTTC.